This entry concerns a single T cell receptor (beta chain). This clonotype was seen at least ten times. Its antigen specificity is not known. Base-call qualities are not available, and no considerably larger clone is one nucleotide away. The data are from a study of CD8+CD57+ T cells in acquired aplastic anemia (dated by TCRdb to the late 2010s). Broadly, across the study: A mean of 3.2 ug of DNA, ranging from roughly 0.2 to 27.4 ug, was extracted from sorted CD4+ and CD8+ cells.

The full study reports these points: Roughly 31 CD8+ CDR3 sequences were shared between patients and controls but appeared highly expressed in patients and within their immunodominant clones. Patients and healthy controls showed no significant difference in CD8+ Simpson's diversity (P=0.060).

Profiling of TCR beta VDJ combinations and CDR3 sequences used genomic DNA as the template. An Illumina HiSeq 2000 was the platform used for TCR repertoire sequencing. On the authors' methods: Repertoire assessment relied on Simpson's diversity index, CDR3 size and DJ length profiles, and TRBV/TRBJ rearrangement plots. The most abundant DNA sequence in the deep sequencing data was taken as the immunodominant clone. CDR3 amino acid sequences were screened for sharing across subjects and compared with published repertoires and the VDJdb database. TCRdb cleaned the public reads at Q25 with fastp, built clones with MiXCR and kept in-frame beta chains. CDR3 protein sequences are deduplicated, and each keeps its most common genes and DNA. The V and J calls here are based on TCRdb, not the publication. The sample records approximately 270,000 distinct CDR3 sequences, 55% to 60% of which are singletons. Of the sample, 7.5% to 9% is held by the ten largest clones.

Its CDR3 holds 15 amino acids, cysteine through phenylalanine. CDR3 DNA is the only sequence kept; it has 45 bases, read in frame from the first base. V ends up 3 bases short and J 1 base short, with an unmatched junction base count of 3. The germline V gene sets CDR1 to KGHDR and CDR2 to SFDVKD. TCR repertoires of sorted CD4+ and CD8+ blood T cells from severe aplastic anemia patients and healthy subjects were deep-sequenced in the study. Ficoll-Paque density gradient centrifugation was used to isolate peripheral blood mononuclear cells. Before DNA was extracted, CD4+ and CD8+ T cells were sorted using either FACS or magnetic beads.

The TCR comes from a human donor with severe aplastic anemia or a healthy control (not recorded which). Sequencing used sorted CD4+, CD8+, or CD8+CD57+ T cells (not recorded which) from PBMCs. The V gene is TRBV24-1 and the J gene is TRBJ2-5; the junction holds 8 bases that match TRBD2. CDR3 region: CATSDRGGGQETQYF. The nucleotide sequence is TGTGCCACCAGTGATCGGGGGGGGGGCCAAGAGACCCAGTACTTC.